Sequencing of this TCR beta chain was carried out in a study of post-analysis software for immune sequencing data. Study results and caveats: Those with multiple sclerosis, the patient group, showed significantly lower normalized Chao1 diversity than controls. Comparison of patients with controls showed five TRBV segments more frequent in patients, TRBV5-6, TRBV5-1 and TRBV20-1 among them.

The CDR3 extends over 12 amino acids. Trimming pared 3 bases from V and 7 bases from J, leaving 9 bases between. Turning to this clonotype: Antigen unknown.

Unique-molecular-identifier-tagged TCR beta cDNA libraries were used. Input of roughly 0.85 to 11 million T cells yielded 500,000 to 550,000 cDNA molecules. TCRdb used MiXCR to reprocess the PCR reads, holding one entry per CDR3 protein. The sample includes around 700,000 distinct CDR3 sequences, approximately 60% of them seen just once. The TCR originated in a girl aged 2 to 10 with multiple sclerosis. The gene calls are TRBV12-3 or TRBV12-4 and TRBJ1-1; D uncertain. The specimen sequenced was blood. The CDR3 sequence is CASSFVQFEAFF. CDR3 nucleotides: TGTGCCAGCAGTTTCGTCCAATTTGAAGCTTTCTTT.